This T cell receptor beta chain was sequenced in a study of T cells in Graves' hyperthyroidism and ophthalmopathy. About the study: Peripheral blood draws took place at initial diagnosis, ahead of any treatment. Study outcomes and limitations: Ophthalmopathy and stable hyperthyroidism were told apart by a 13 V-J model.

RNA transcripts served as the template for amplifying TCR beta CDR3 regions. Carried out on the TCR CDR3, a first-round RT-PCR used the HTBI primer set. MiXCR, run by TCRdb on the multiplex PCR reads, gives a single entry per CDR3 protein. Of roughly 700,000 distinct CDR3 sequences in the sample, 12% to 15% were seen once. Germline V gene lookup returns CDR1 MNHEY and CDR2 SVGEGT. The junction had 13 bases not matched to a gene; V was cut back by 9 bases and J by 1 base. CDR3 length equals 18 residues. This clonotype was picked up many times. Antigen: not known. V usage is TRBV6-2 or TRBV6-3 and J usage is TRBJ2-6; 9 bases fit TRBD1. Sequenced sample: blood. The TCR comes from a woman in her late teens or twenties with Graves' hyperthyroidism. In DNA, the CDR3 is TGTGCCAGTCAGAGCTGGACAGGGGCGAAGTCTGGGGCCAACGTCCTGACTTTC. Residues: CASQSWTGAKSGANVLTF.